This TCR beta chain was obtained from a study of TIL therapy for anti-PD-1-resistant metastatic lung cancer. Germline CDR1 reads MGHRA; CDR2 reads YSYEKL. There are 13 residues in the CDR3. V was pared by 3 bases and J by 2 bases, with 7 bases between. The immunoSEQ assay was v3. TCRdb's copy holds only in-frame clones and misses some; the assay was immunoSEQ multiplex PCR. The sample holds more than 20,000 clones, around 78% seen once. As to time point: pre-treatment sample, taken before nivolumab and TIL therapy. V and J are TRBV4-1 and TRBJ1-2; D remains unclear. This specimen consisted of blood, obtained at baseline. The TCR sequence derives from a person between 30 and 80 years old with non-small cell lung cancer. The CDR3 sequence: CASSQDGNYGYTF. The DNA for the CDR3 is TGCGCCAGCAGCCAGGACGGCAACTATGGCTACACCTTC.